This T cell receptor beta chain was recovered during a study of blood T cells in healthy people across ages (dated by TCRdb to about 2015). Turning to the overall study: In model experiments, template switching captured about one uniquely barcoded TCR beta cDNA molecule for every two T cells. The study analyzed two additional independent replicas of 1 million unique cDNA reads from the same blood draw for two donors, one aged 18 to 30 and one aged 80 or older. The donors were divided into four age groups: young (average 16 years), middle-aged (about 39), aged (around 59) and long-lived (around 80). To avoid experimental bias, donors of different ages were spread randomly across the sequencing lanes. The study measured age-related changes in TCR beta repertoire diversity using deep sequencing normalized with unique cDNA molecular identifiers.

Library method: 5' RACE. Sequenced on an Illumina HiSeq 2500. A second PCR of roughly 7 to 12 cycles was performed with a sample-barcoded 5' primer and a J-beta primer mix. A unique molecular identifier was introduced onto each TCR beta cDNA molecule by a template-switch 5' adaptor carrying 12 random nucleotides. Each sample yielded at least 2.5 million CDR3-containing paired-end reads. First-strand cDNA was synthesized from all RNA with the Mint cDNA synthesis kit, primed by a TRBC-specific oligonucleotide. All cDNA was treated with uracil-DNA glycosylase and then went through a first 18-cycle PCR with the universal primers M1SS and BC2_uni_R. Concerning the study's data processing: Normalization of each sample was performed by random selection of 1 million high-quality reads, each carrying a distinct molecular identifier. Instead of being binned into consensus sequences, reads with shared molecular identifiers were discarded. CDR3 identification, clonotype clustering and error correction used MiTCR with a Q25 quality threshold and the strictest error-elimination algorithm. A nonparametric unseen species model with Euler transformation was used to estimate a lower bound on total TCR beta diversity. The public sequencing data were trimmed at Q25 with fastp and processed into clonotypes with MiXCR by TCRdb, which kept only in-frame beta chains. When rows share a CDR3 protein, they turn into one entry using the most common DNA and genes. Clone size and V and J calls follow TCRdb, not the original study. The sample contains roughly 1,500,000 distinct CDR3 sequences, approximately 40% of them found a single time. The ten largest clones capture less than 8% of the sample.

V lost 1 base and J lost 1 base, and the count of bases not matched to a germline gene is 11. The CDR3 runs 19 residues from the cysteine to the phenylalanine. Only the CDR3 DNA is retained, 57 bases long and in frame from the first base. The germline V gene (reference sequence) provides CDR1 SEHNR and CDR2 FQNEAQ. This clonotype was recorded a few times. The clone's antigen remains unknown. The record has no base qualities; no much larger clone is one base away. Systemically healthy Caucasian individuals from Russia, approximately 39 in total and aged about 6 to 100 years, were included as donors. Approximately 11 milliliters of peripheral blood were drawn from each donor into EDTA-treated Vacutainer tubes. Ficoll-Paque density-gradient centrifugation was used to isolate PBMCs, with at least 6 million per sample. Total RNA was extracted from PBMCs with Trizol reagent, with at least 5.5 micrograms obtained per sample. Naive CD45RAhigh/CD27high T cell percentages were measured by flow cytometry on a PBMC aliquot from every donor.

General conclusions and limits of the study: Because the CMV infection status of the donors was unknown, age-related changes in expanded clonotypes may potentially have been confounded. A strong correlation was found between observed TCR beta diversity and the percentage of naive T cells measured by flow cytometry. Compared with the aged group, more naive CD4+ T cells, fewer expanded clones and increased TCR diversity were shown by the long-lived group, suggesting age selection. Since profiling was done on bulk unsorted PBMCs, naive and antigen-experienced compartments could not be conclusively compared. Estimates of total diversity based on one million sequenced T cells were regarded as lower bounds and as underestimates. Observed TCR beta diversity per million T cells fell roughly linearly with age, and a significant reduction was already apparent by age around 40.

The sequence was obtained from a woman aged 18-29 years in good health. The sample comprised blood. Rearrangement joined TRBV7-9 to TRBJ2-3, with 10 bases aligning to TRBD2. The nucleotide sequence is TGTGCCAGCAGCTTAGTTCCCCTGGCCGGGACTAGCGGCACAGATACGCAGTATTTT. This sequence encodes CASSLVPLAGTSGTDTQYF.